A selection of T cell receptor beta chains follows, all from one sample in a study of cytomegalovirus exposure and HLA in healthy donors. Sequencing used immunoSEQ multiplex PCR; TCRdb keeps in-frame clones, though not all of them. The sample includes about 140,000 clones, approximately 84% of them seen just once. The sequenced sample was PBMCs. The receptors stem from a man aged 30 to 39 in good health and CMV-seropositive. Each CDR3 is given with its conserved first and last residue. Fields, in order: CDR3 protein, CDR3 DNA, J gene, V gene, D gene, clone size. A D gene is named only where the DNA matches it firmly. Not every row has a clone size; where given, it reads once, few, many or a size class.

CDR3: CAWSVGGLAGGYNEQFF
DNA: TGTGCCTGGAGTGTAGGAGGGCTAGCGGGGGGTTACAATGAGCAGTTCTTC
J: TRBJ2-1
V: TRBV30
D: TRBD2
size: NA

CDR3: CATMGPTLEKLFF
DNA: TGTGCAACCATGGGGCCAACCCTCGAAAAACTGTTTTTT
J: TRBJ1-4
V: TRBV28
D: NA
size: NA

CDR3: CATSRESAGKIYEQYF
DNA: TGTGCCACCAGCAGAGAATCAGCGGGAAAAATTTACGAGCAGTACTTC
J: TRBJ2-7
V: TRBV15
D: TRBD2
size: few

CDR3: CSVEDPGHYYGYTF
DNA: TGCAGCGTTGAAGATCCTGGGCATTACTATGGCTACACCTTC
J: TRBJ1-2
V: TRBV29-1
D: NA
size: NA

CDR3: CASSLKRYEQFF
DNA: TGTGCCAGCAGCTTAAAGAGGTATGAGCAGTTCTTC
J: TRBJ2-1
V: TRBV11-2
D: NA
size: NA

CDR3: CASQGQTEQYF
DNA: TGTGCCAGCCAGGGACAAACCGAGCAGTACTTC
J: TRBJ2-7
V: TRBV2
D: NA
size: NA

CDR3: CASSPGTGRTDTQYF
DNA: TGTGCCAGCAGCCCCGGGACAGGGAGGACAGATACGCAGTATTTT
J: TRBJ2-3
V: TRBV7-9
D: TRBD1
size: NA

CDR3: CSVEGRVDNGYTF
DNA: TGCAGCGTTGAAGGCAGGGTAGATAATGGCTACACCTTC
J: TRBJ1-2
V: TRBV29-1
D: NA
size: NA

CDR3: CASSPPGTGTDTQYF
DNA: TGTGCCAGCAGCCCCCCCGGGACAGGCACAGATACGCAGTATTTT
J: TRBJ2-3
V: TRBV7-9
D: TRBD1
size: NA

CDR3: CASSPDGSSYNEQFF
DNA: TGTGCCAGCAGTCCGGACGGGAGCTCCTACAATGAGCAGTTCTTC
J: TRBJ2-1
V: TRBV28
D: NA
size: NA

CDR3: CASLGAGGARTEAFF
DNA: TGTGCCAGTTTGGGGGCAGGGGGCGCGAGGACTGAAGCTTTCTTT
J: TRBJ1-1
V: TRBV28
D: TRBD1
size: NA

CDR3: CASSEEASGTYEQYF
DNA: TGTGCCAGCAGTGAAGAGGCTAGCGGGACCTACGAGCAGTACTTC
J: TRBJ2-7
V: TRBV2
D: TRBD2
size: NA

CDR3: CASSLDQAGAGETQYF
DNA: TGTGCCAGCAGCTTGGACCAAGCGGGGGCAGGGGAGACCCAGTACTTC
J: TRBJ2-5
V: TRBV5-4
D: TRBD2
size: NA

CDR3: CASSLGAGNEKLFF
DNA: TGCGCCAGCAGCTTGGGGGCGGGAAATGAAAAACTGTTTTTT
J: TRBJ1-4
V: TRBV5-1
D: NA
size: NA

CDR3: CASSPGGQGSAWEQFF
DNA: TGTGCCAGCAGCCCCGGTGGACAGGGAAGCGCCTGGGAGCAGTTCTTC
J: TRBJ2-1
V: TRBV28
D: TRBD1
size: NA

CDR3: CSVAYKLAQETQYF
DNA: TGCAGCGTTGCATACAAATTGGCCCAAGAGACCCAGTACTTC
J: TRBJ2-5
V: TRBV29-1
D: NA
size: NA

CDR3: CASSSRAGTGDHEQYF
DNA: TGCGCCAGCAGCTCAAGGGCCGGGACAGGGGACCACGAGCAGTACTTC
J: TRBJ2-7
V: TRBV5-1
D: TRBD1
size: NA

CDR3: CASSLEGLVTDTQYF
DNA: TGTGCCAGCAGCTTAGAGGGACTAGTTACAGATACGCAGTATTTT
J: TRBJ2-3
V: TRBV5-4
D: TRBD2
size: NA

CDR3: CASSLGRDAPVDTQYF
DNA: TGTGCCAGCAGCTTAGGGCGGGACGCCCCAGTGGATACGCAGTATTTT
J: TRBJ2-3
V: TRBV13
D: NA
size: NA

CDR3: CASSPQGNSRTDTQYF
DNA: TGTGCCAGCAGCCCCCAGGGCAATTCTAGAACAGATACGCAGTATTTT
J: TRBJ2-3
V: TRBV7-9
D: NA
size: NA

CDR3: CASIANYNEQFF
DNA: TGTGCCAGCATAGCGAACTACAATGAGCAGTTCTTC
J: TRBJ2-1
V: TRBV28
D: NA
size: NA

CDR3: CASSLGLAGGYEQYF
DNA: TGCGCCAGCAGCTTGGGTCTGGCGGGGGGGTACGAGCAGTACTTC
J: TRBJ2-7
V: TRBV5-1
D: TRBD2
size: NA

CDR3: CATSRYRTGGGGNEKLFF
DNA: TGTGCCACCAGCAGATACAGGACAGGGGGCGGTGGTAATGAAAAACTGTTTTTT
J: TRBJ1-4
V: TRBV15
D: TRBD1
size: NA

CDR3: CASSLFGGGNTGELFF
DNA: TGTGCCAGCAGCTTATTCGGGGGAGGGAACACCGGGGAGCTGTTTTTT
J: TRBJ2-2
V: TRBV7-3
D: NA
size: NA

CDR3: CSGTSGSTDTQYF
DNA: TGCAGCGGTACTAGCGGGAGCACAGATACGCAGTATTTT
J: TRBJ2-3
V: TRBV29-1
D: TRBD2
size: NA

CDR3: CASSFFQEQFF
DNA: TGTGCCAGCAGTTTTTTCCAGGAGCAGTTCTTC
J: TRBJ2-1
V: TRBV28
D: NA
size: NA

CDR3: CASSRTSGLAYNEQFF
DNA: TGTGCCAGCAGTCGGACTAGCGGTTTGGCCTACAATGAGCAGTTCTTC
J: TRBJ2-1
V: TRBV2
D: TRBD2
size: NA

CDR3: CAWSLGTSGGANEQFF
DNA: TGTGCCTGGAGTCTAGGGACTAGCGGGGGGGCCAATGAGCAGTTCTTC
J: TRBJ2-1
V: TRBV30
D: TRBD2
size: NA

CDR3: CASSSTEHYGYTF
DNA: TGCGCCAGCAGCTCGACAGAACACTATGGCTACACCTTC
J: TRBJ1-2
V: TRBV5-1
D: NA
size: NA

CDR3: CSVERVESDTQYF
DNA: TGCAGCGTTGAGCGAGTTGAATCAGATACGCAGTATTTT
J: TRBJ2-3
V: TRBV29-1
D: NA
size: once

CDR3: CASSRQGASYEQYF
DNA: TGTGCCAGCAGCCGACAGGGGGCCTCCTACGAGCAGTACTTC
J: TRBJ2-7
V: TRBV5-4
D: TRBD1
size: NA

CDR3: CASSLSRLSYNEQFF
DNA: TGTGCCAGCAGTTTAAGCAGGCTTTCCTACAATGAGCAGTTCTTC
J: TRBJ2-1
V: TRBV27
D: NA
size: NA

CDR3: CSSSHERTEAFF
DNA: TGTTCCAGCAGCCACGAGCGAACTGAAGCTTTCTTT
J: TRBJ1-1
V: TRBV7-9
D: NA
size: NA

CDR3: CASSKAGAKETQYF
DNA: TGTGCCAGCAGCAAAGCGGGGGCCAAAGAGACCCAGTACTTC
J: TRBJ2-5
V: TRBV28
D: TRBD2
size: NA

CDR3: CASSLTGRGSRGHYTF
DNA: TGTGCCAGCAGCTTAACAGGAAGGGGGAGTAGGGGCCACTACACCTTC
J: TRBJ1-2
V: TRBV7-2
D: NA
size: once

CDR3: CASSAHRGRSVTEAFF
DNA: TGTGCCAGCAGCGCCCACAGGGGGCGATCGGTAACTGAAGCTTTCTTT
J: TRBJ1-1
V: TRBV7-8
D: TRBD1
size: NA

CDR3: CASRTGGATNEKLFF
DNA: TGTGCCAGCAGAACAGGGGGCGCAACTAATGAAAAACTGTTTTTT
J: TRBJ1-4
V: TRBV11-2
D: TRBD1
size: NA

CDR3: CASRGQDLNQPQHF
DNA: TGTGCCAGTAGGGGACAGGATTTAAATCAGCCCCAGCATTTT
J: TRBJ1-5
V: TRBV19
D: TRBD1
size: NA

CDR3: CATSRGGPNTGELFF
DNA: TGTGCCACCAGCAGGGGGGGGCCCAACACCGGGGAGCTGTTTTTT
J: TRBJ2-2
V: TRBV15
D: NA
size: NA

CDR3: CSATQGANTEAFF
DNA: TGCAGCGCGACACAGGGTGCGAACACTGAAGCTTTCTTT
J: TRBJ1-1
V: TRBV29-1
D: NA
size: NA

CDR3: CASSAGGDGHGEQYF
DNA: TGTGCCAGCAGCGCCGGGGGGGATGGGCACGGGGAGCAGTACTTC
J: TRBJ2-7
V: TRBV9
D: TRBD2
size: NA

CDR3: CASSPLRGSGNTIYF
DNA: TGCGCCAGCAGCCCCCTTCGGGGCTCTGGAAACACCATATATTTT
J: TRBJ1-3
V: TRBV4-1
D: NA
size: once

CDR3: CASHQGAGKGKNIQYF
DNA: TGTGCCAGTCATCAGGGGGCAGGGAAGGGGAAAAACATTCAGTACTTC
J: TRBJ2-4
V: TRBV19
D: TRBD1
size: NA

CDR3: CASSRFGNGYTF
DNA: TGTGCCAGCAGTCGCTTCGGGAATGGCTACACCTTC
J: TRBJ1-2
V: TRBV28
D: NA
size: NA

CDR3: CASSVLGADTQYF
DNA: TGTGCCAGCAGCGTGCTAGGTGCAGATACGCAGTATTTT
J: TRBJ2-3
V: TRBV9
D: NA
size: NA

CDR3: CASSPKDQGVETQYF
DNA: TGTGCCAGCAGCCCAAAAGACCAGGGGGTAGAGACCCAGTACTTC
J: TRBJ2-5
V: TRBV7-9
D: TRBD1
size: NA

CDR3: CASRAGSSGRGDTQYF
DNA: TGTGCCAGTCGGGCGGGATCTAGCGGGAGGGGTGATACGCAGTATTTT
J: TRBJ2-3
V: TRBV27
D: TRBD2
size: NA

CDR3: CASSPSGGYEQYF
DNA: TGTGCCAGCAGCCCTAGCGGGGGGTACGAGCAGTACTTC
J: TRBJ2-7
V: TRBV7-3
D: TRBD2
size: once

CDR3: CASSRGSNSPLHF
DNA: TGTGCCAGCAGCCGCGGGAGTAATTCACCCCTCCACTTT
J: TRBJ1-6
V: TRBV27
D: NA
size: NA

CDR3: CASSGTGEGTEAFF
DNA: TGTGCCAGCAGTGGGACCGGGGAGGGGACTGAAGCTTTCTTT
J: TRBJ1-1
V: TRBV28
D: NA
size: NA